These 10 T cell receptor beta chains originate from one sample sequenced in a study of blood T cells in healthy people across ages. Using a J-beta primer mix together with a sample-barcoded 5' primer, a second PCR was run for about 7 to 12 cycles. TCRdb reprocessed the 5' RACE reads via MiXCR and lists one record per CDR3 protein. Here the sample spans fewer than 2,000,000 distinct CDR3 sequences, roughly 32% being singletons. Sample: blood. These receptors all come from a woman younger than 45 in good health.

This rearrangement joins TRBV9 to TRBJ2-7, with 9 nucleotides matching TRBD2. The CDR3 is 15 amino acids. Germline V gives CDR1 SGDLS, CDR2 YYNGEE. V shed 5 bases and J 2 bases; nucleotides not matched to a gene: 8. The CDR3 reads CASSPSGGTPYEQYF. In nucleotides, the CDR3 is TGTGCCAGCAGTCCAAGCGGGGGGACTCCCTACGAGCAGTACTTC. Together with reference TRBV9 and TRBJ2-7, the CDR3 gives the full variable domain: DSGVTQTPKHLITATGQRVTLRCSPRSGDLSVYWYQQSLDQGLQFLIQYYNGEERAKGNILERFSAQQFPDLHSELNLSSLELGDSALYFCASSPSGGTPYEQYFGPGTRLTVT.

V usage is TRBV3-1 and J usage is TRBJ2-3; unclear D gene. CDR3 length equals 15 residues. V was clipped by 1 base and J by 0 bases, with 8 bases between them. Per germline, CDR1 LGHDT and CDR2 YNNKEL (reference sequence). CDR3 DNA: TGTGCCAGCAGCCAAGGGAGCGTTAGCACAGATACGCAGTATTTT. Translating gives CASSQGSVSTDTQYF.

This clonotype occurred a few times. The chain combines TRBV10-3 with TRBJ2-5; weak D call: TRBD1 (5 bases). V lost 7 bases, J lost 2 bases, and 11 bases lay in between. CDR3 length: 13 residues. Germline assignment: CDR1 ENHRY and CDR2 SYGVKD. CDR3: CAINTGLQETQYF. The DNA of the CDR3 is TGTGCCATCAATACAGGTCTTCAAGAGACCCAGTACTTC.

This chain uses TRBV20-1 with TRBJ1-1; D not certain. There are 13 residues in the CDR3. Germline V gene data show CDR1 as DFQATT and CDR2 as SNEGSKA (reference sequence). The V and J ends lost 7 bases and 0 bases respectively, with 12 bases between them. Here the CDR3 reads CSGRSPLNTEAFF. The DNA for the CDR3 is TGCAGTGGAAGAAGTCCTCTGAACACTGAAGCTTTCTTT.

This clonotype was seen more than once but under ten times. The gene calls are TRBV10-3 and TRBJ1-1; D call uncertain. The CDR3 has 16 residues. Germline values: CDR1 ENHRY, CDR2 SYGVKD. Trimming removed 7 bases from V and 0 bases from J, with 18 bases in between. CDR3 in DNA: TGTGCCATCAAAGGAGAACCAAACCGGATGAACACTGAAGCTTTCTTT. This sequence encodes CAIKGEPNRMNTEAFF.

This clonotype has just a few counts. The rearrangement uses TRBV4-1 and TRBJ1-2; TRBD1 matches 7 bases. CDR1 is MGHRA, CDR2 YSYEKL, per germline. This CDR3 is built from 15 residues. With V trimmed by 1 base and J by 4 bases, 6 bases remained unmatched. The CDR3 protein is CASSQGDSFLYGYTF. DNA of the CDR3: TGCGCCAGCAGCCAAGGGGACAGTTTTCTCTATGGCTACACCTTC.

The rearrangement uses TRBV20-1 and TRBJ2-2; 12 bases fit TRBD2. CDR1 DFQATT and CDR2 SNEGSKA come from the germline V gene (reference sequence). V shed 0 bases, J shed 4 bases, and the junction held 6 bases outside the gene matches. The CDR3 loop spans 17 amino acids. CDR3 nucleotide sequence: TGCAGTGCTAGAGATCCCCTAGCGGGAGGGCTCACCGGGGAGCTGTTTTTT. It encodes CSARDPLAGGLTGELFF.

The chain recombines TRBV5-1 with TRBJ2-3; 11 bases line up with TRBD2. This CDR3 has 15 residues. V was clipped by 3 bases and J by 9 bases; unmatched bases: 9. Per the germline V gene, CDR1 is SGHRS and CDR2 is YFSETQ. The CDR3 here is CASSYLTSGSVTQYF. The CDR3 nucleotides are TGCGCCAGCAGCTACCTTACTAGCGGGAGTGTAACGCAGTATTTT.

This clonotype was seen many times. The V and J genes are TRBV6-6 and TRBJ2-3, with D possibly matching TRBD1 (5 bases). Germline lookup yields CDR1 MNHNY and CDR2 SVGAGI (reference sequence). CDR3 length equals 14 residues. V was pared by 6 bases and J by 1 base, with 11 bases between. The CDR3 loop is CASRGAGRTDTQYF. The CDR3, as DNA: TGTGCCAGCAGAGGGGCAGGCCGCACAGATACGCAGTATTTT.

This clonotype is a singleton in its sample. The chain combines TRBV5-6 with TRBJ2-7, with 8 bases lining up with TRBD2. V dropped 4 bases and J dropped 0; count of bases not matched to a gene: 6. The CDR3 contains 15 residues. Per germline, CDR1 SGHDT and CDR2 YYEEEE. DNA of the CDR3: TGTGCCAGCAGCCGGGGGGGCGCCCGCTCCTACGAGCAGTACTTC. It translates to CASSRGGARSYEQYF. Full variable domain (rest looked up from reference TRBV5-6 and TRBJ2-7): DAGVTQSPTHLIKTRGQQVTLRCSPKSGHDTVSWYQQALGQGPQFIFQYYEEEERQRGNFPDRFSGHQFPNYSSELNVNALLLGDSALYLCASSRGGARSYEQYFGPGTRLTVT.